The rows below give T cell receptor beta chains drawn from one sample of a study of CD8+ T cells in alopecia areata. Repertoires were generated with immunoSEQ multiplex PCR, while TCRdb's copy carries only in-frame clones and drops some. Of around 65,000 clones in the sample, approximately 46% were seen once. Sequenced here: CD8+ T cells sorted from blood, sampled at week 0. All receptors come from a human donor with alopecia areata. Each CDR3 is given with its conserved first and last residue. D genes are given only for firm matches. Clone size is stated in some rows and not others, as once, few, many or a class when expanded.

TRBJ2-1 | NA | NA | 10 | TRBV29-1 | CSVDHNEQFF | TGCAGCGTTGATCACAATGAGCAGTTCTTC
TRBJ2-2 | few | NA | 12 | TRBV11-2 | CASSGPTGELFF | TGTGCCAGCTCCGGTCCCACCGGGGAGCTGTTTTTT
TRBJ2-4 | NA | NA | 14 | TRBV23-1 | CASSQLVWGNIQYF | TGCGCCAGCAGTCAATTGGTTTGGGGGAACATTCAGTACTTC
TRBJ2-7 | once | NA | 15 | TRBV4-1 | CASSQDRAGTYEQYF | TGCGCCAGCAGCCAAGACAGGGCAGGGACCTACGAGCAGTACTTC
TRBJ2-7 | few | NA | 14 | TRBV25-1 | CASSEQGRAYEQYF | TGTGCCAGCAGTGAACAAGGCAGGGCGTACGAGCAGTACTTC
TRBJ1-1 | few | TRBD1 | 16 | TRBV4-3 | CASSQDPGQGNTEAFF | TGCGCCAGCAGCCAAGACCCCGGACAGGGGAACACTGAAGCTTTCTTT
TRBJ2-7 | few | NA | 12 | TRBV5-1 | CASSPGSYEQYF | TGCGCCAGCAGTCCGGGGTCGTACGAGCAGTACTTC
TRBJ1-2 | few | NA | 12 | TRBV30 | CAWTPGRFGYTF | TGTGCCTGGACCCCGGGCCGCTTTGGCTACACCTTC
TRBJ1-2 | NA | NA | 14 | TRBV30 | CAWSVGGGSYGYTF | TGTGCCTGGAGTGTAGGAGGGGGGAGCTATGGCTACACCTTC
TRBJ2-7 | NA | NA | 14 | TRBV27 | CASSLGGVTYEQYF | TGTGCCAGCAGTCTGGGCGGCGTAACCTACGAGCAGTACTTC
TRBJ2-4 | few | TRBD2 | 16 | TRBV7-9 | CASSPWFGEGGNIQYF | TGTGCCAGCAGCCCCTGGTTCGGGGAGGGAGGTAACATTCAGTACTTC
TRBJ1-5 | NA | NA | 10 | TRBV28 | CAVLHQPQHF | TGTGCCGTTCTCCATCAGCCCCAGCATTTT
TRBJ2-7 | NA | TRBD2 | 15 | TRBV30 | CAWSYSIAGGYEQYF | TGTGCCTGGAGTTACTCCATAGCGGGAGGTTACGAGCAGTACTTC
TRBJ2-7 | few | TRBD2 | 13 | TRBV7-9 | CASRAGLAPEQYF | TGTGCCAGCAGAGCGGGACTAGCCCCCGAGCAGTACTTC
TRBJ2-4 | NA | NA | 16 | TRBV27 | CASSLAGPLTKNIQYF | TGTGCCAGCAGTTTGGCCGGGCCCTTGACCAAAAACATTCAGTACTTC
TRBJ1-1 | NA | TRBD1 | 15 | TRBV25-1 | CASNREDREYTEAFF | TGTGCCAGCAATAGGGAGGACAGGGAATACACTGAAGCTTTCTTT